The next 26 T cell receptor beta chains were all read from a single sample in a study of blood T cell repertoires in COVID-19. TCRdb's copy holds only in-frame clones and misses some; the assay was immunoSEQ multiplex PCR. This sample yields about 140,000 clones, of which approximately 80% are seen a single time; about 6.4% belongs to the top ten. The specimen was peripheral blood. The receptor source for this set is a human donor in a cohort sampled during active COVID-19.

The chain employs TRBV5-4 and TRBJ1-1; possible D gene TRBD1, 5 bases. CDR1 is SGHNT and CDR2 is YYREEE in the germline V gene (reference sequence). This CDR3 is 14 amino acids long. Trimming shortened V by 4 bases and J by 6 bases, and 16 bases separated the two germline ends. CDR3 region: CASSLGRVGSEAFF. CDR3 bases: TGTGCCAGCAGCCTGGGCAGGGTCGGCTCTGAAGCTTTCTTT.

About this clone itself: Additional DNA sequences in this sample encode the identical CDR3. The gene calls are TRBV6-4 and TRBJ2-1, with a weak D call TRBD2 (6 bases). Trimming left V 5 bases short and J 0 bases short, with 11 bases between. The CDR3 covers 15 residues. The germline gives CDR1 MRHNA, CDR2 SNTAGT. CDR3 residues: CASSPGLGSYNEQFF. The CDR3 DNA follows: TGTGCCAGCAGTCCGGGACTGGGCTCCTACAATGAGCAGTTCTTC.

This sequence joins TRBV6-5 and TRBJ1-4; 10 bases align to TRBD1. Looked up from germline, CDR1 is MNHEY and CDR2 is SVGAGI. This CDR3 is built from 13 residues. With V trimmed by 6 bases and J by 7 bases, 2 bases remained unmatched. The CDR3 coding sequence is TGTGCCAGCAGAAGGGACAGGGGTGAAAAACTGTTTTTT. It translates to CASRRDRGEKLFF.

This clone was found a few times. This chain links TRBV7-3 with TRBJ2-5; 7 nucleotides line up with TRBD1. Germline trimming cut 0 bases from V and 4 bases from J; bases unmatched to any gene: 2. The V gene's germline CDR1 is SGHTA and CDR2 FQGTGA. This CDR3 has 14 amino acids. The CDR3 reads CASSLTPGGETQYF. CDR3 coding DNA: TGTGCCAGCAGCTTAACCCCAGGGGGAGAGACCCAGTACTTC.

The gene calls are TRBV19 and TRBJ2-7; the match to TRBD1 covers 7 bases. CDR3 length: 15 residues. The V segment lost 3 bases and the J segment 3 bases; nucleotides outside the gene matches: 8. Germline V lookup: CDR1 LNHDA, CDR2 SQIVND (reference sequence). The CDR3 here is CASSMRQGDRYEQYF. The DNA for the CDR3 is TGTGCCAGTAGTATGAGACAGGGTGACCGCTACGAGCAGTACTTC.

The chain combines TRBV20-1 with TRBJ2-1; 7 bases are a match to TRBD1. The CDR3 runs to 13 residues. V was pared by 3 bases and J by 8 bases, with 7 bases of the junction left unmatched. Germline CDR1 is DFQATT and CDR2 is SNEGSKA (reference sequence). This CDR3 is CSASKGAADEQFF. DNA of the CDR3: TGCAGTGCTAGTAAGGGGGCAGCAGATGAGCAGTTCTTC.

This clone was observed a single time. The J gene is TRBJ2-1, the V gene TRBV7-6, with a weak D call TRBD1 (6 bases). CDR3 size: 12 residues. The V gene's germline CDR1 is SGHVS and CDR2 FNYEAQ. With 6 bases removed from V and 6 bases from J, the gap between germline ends came to 9 bases. The CDR3 DNA reads as TGTGCCAGCAGTACGACAGGCAATGAGCAGTTCTTC. It encodes CASSTTGNEQFF.

V usage is TRBV6-2 or TRBV6-3 and J usage is TRBJ2-7, with D possibly TRBD1 on 5 matching bases. The germline gives CDR1 MNHEY, CDR2 SVGEGT. Trimming removed 4 bases at V and 1 base at J, with 11 bases between. There are 14 residues in the CDR3. The DNA of the CDR3 is TGTGCCAGCAGTTGGGCAGGGCTTTCCTACGAGCAGTACTTC. Its protein is CASSWAGLSYEQYF.

Written as DNA, the CDR3 is TGTGCTAGTGGTTTGGGGGCAGGCAATCAGCCCCAGCATTTT. Its protein is CASGLGAGNQPQHF. The chain employs TRBV12-5 and TRBJ1-5; D gene ambiguous. CDR1 LGHNT and CDR2 FRNRAP come from the germline V gene. There are 14 residues in the CDR3. Trimming removed 1 base from V and 2 bases from J, with 6 bases in between. The whole variable domain, filled in from reference TRBV12-5 and TRBJ1-5, reads DARVTQTPRHKVTEMGQEVTMRCQPILGHNTVFWYRQTMMQGLELLAYFRNRAPLDDSGMPKDRFSAEMPDATLATLKIQPSEPRDSAVYFCASGLGAGNQPQHFGDGTRLSIL.

The chain couples TRBV2 to TRBJ1-4, with TRBD1 identical over 7 bases. Germline V lookup: CDR1 SNHLY, CDR2 FYNNEI. CDR3 length: 17 amino acids. The V segment lost 4 bases and the J segment 8 bases; nucleotides outside the gene matches: 16. This CDR3 is CASSVSGRQGRYEKLFF. CDR3 DNA: TGTGCCAGCAGTGTCTCAGGCCGACAGGGACGATACGAAAAACTGTTTTTT.

This rearrangement joins TRBV7-2 to TRBJ1-2; 10 nucleotides match TRBD1. Germline V lookup: CDR1 SGHTA, CDR2 FQGNSA. CDR3 size: 18 residues. V shed 2 bases and J 7 bases; nucleotides not matched to a gene: 16. This chain's CDR3 is CASSLTRGTGALRGGYTF. In nucleotides, the CDR3 is TGTGCCAGCAGCTTAACCCGGGGGACAGGGGCCCTCCGGGGTGGCTACACCTTC. Drawing the rest from reference TRBV7-2 and TRBJ1-2, the complete variable domain is GAGVSQSPSNKVTEKGKDVELRCDPISGHTALYWYRQSLGQGLEFLIYFQGNSAPDKSGLPSDRFSAERTGGSVSTLTIQRTQQEDSAVYLCASSLTRGTGALRGGYTFGSGTRLTVV.

CDR3 in amino acids: CASRRAGGQETQYF. The CDR3 region has the DNA TGTGCCAGCAGGAGAGCGGGGGGCCAGGAGACCCAGTACTTC. This chain uses TRBV5-8 with TRBJ2-5; 9 positions match TRBD2. After removal of 5 bases from V and 5 bases from J, the junction contained 7 bases not matched to a gene. The length of the CDR3 is 14 residues. Germline CDR1 is SGHTS and CDR2 is YDEGEE.

CDR3: CASRSFGQGRGETQYF. The CDR3 DNA reads as TGTGCCAGCAGGTCCTTCGGACAGGGGAGGGGAGAGACCCAGTACTTC. This sequence joins TRBV28 and TRBJ2-5; 9 bases map to TRBD1. The germline CDR1 and CDR2 sequences are MDHEN and SYDVKM. The V segment lost 6 bases and the J segment 4 bases; nucleotides outside the gene matches: 12. This CDR3 is 16 amino acids long.

CDR3: CASSLGTGLNSPLHF. CDR3 coding DNA: TGTGCCAGCAGCTTAGGGACAGGCCTAAATTCACCCCTCCACTTT. The chain has TRBV7-3 and TRBJ1-6; TRBD1 matches 8 bases. Germline CDR1 is SGHTA and CDR2 is FQGTGA. The CDR3 runs to 15 residues. The trim removed 2 bases at V and 7 bases at J, leaving 4 bases unmatched.

This clone has just one count. The rearrangement links TRBV5-1 to TRBJ1-1; 8 bases are shared with TRBD1. Germline CDR1 is SGHRS and CDR2 is YFSETQ. The CDR3 loop spans 16 amino acids. Germline trimming cut 4 bases from V and 4 bases from J; bases unmatched to any gene: 12. CDR3 nucleotides: TGCGCCAGCAGCCTGACCCCGGACAGGGCTCGCACTGAAGCTTTCTTT. It encodes CASSLTPDRARTEAFF. Combining the CDR3 with reference TRBV5-1 and TRBJ1-1 gives the whole variable domain KAGVTQTPRYLIKTRGQQVTLSCSPISGHRSVSWYQQTPGQGLQFLFEYFSETQRNKGNFPGRFSGRQFSNSRSEMNVSTLELGDSALYLCASSLTPDRARTEAFFGQGTRLTVV.

The gene calls are TRBV14 and TRBJ2-1; perhaps TRBD1 as D (7 bases). CDR1 SGHDN and CDR2 FVKESK come from the germline V gene. CDR3 length: 16 amino acids. V lost 4 bases, J lost 0 bases, and 13 bases lay in between. The CDR3 region is CASSPPGGYSYNEQFF. In DNA form, the CDR3 reads TGTGCCAGCAGCCCCCCAGGGGGGTACTCCTACAATGAGCAGTTCTTC.

This clone was observed a single time. CDR3 sequence: CASSQVDYGQGSYEQYF. The CDR3 nucleotides are TGTGCCAGCAGCCAAGTAGACTACGGCCAGGGGAGCTACGAGCAGTACTTC. The chain carries TRBV4-2 and TRBJ2-7, with D tentatively TRBD1 (6 bases). Germline V CDR1 and CDR2: LGHNA, YNFKEQ. V dropped 1 base and J dropped 3 bases, with 19 bases sitting between them. The CDR3 consists of 17 residues.

The gene calls are TRBV5-8 and TRBJ1-3, with D uncertain. The germline V and J ends were trimmed by 1 base and 0 bases, with 8 bases remaining between them. From germline, CDR1 is SGHTS and CDR2 YDEGEE. The CDR3 totals 15 residues. In DNA, the CDR3 is TGTGCCAGCAGCTTGCAACACATCTCTGGAAACACCATATATTTT. Amino acid sequence: CASSLQHISGNTIYF. Drawing the rest from reference TRBV5-8 and TRBJ1-3, the complete variable domain is EAGVTQSPTHLIKTRGQQATLRCSPISGHTSVYWYQQALGLGLQFLLWYDEGEERNRGNFPPRFSGRQFPNYSSELNVNALELEDSALYLCASSLQHISGNTIYFGEGSWLTVV.

The chain links TRBV5-1 to TRBJ1-1; weak D call: TRBD1 (6 bases). Germline V gene data show CDR1 as SGHRS and CDR2 as YFSETQ. V lost 4 bases, J lost 0 bases, and 10 bases lay in between. CDR3 length: 14 amino acids. This CDR3 reads CASSQRTVNTEAFF. CDR3 nucleotides: TGCGCCAGCAGCCAGAGGACAGTGAACACTGAAGCTTTCTTT.

V gene TRBV24-1 combines with J gene TRBJ2-1, with TRBD2 identical over 14 bases. V shed 7 bases, J shed 9 bases, and the junction held 7 bases outside the gene matches. The CDR3 contains 15 residues. The germline gives CDR1 KGHDR, CDR2 SFDVKD. The CDR3 reads CATSQTSGGAIEQFF. DNA for the CDR3: TGTGCCACCAGCCAGACTAGCGGGGGGGCCATTGAGCAGTTCTTC.

CDR3 sequence (DNA): TGCGCCAGCAGCTTGGCCAAGGGACCGGGACAGGGGAGCGTCATTCAGTACTTC. Translation: CASSLAKGPGQGSVIQYF. J is TRBJ2-4 and V is TRBV5-1; 10 bases match TRBD1. J gave up 9 bases and V 0 bases, and 15 bases lay outside the gene matches. Per germline, CDR1 SGHRS and CDR2 YFSETQ. CDR3 length equals 18 residues.

The chain has TRBV2 and TRBJ2-3; 13 bases line up with TRBD2. Trimming took 5 bases from V and 5 from J; bases not matched to a gene: 7. The germline gives CDR1 SNHLY, CDR2 FYNNEI. The CDR3 has 16 residues. The CDR3 DNA is TGTGCCAGCAGTCCGGGACTAGCGGGAAAGAGAGATACGCAGTATTTT. It codes for CASSPGLAGKRDTQYF.

The chain links TRBV5-8 to TRBJ2-7; D is possibly TRBD2 (6 bases). Germline V gene sequence: CDR1 SGHTS, CDR2 YDEGEE. The CDR3 length is 12 residues. V was pared by 4 bases and J by 6 bases, with 11 bases between. The CDR3 loop reads CASSQRRVEQYF. The CDR3 coding sequence is TGTGCCAGCAGCCAAAGGAGGGTCGAGCAGTACTTC.

The V call is TRBV5-4, the J call TRBJ1-2, with 11 nucleotides matching TRBD1. The ends lost 4 bases at V and 6 bases at J; junction bases unmatched: 5. The germline gives CDR1 SGHNT, CDR2 YYREEE (reference sequence). The CDR3 extends over 14 amino acids. The CDR3 bases are TGTGCCAGCAGCGTGGACAGGGGGCTCGATGGCTACACCTTC. This translates into CASSVDRGLDGYTF.

V and J are TRBV7-2 and TRBJ1-1; D not resolved. This CDR3 has 14 residues. Germline lookup yields CDR1 SGHTA and CDR2 FQGNSA. V was cut by 4 bases and J by 5 bases, with 14 bases left in between. CDR3 in amino acids: CASSSTRIRTEAFF. The CDR3 coding sequence is TGTGCCAGCAGCTCTACCAGGATCAGGACTGAAGCTTTCTTT.

The gene calls are TRBV28 and TRBJ2-3, with 7 bases matching TRBD2. CDR3 length equals 14 residues. Germline V gives CDR1 MDHEN, CDR2 SYDVKM. V trimming: 8 bases; J trimming: 4 bases; junction bases outside the gene matches: 9. The CDR3 DNA sequence: TGTGCCAGCTCGAGCGGGGATTTTTCAGATACGCAGTATTTT. Residues: CASSSGDFSDTQYF.